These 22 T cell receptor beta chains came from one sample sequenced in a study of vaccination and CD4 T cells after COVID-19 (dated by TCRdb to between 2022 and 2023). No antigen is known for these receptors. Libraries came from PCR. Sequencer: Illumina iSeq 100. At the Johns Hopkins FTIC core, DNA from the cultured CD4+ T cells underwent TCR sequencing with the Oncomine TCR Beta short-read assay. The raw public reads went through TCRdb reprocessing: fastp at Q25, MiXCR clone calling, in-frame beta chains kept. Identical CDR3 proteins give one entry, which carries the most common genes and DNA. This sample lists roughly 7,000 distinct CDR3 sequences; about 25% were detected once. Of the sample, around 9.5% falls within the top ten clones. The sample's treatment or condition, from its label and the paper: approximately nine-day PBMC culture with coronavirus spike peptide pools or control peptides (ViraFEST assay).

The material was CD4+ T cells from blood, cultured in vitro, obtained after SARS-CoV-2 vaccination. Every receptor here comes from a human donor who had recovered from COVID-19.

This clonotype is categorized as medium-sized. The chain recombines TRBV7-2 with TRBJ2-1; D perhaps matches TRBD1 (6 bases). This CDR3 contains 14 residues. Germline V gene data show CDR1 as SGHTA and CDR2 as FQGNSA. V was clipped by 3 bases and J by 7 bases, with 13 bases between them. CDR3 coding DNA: TGTGCCAGCAGCTTGGAGAGGACAGAAAATGAGCAGTTCTTC. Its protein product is CASSLERTENEQFF.

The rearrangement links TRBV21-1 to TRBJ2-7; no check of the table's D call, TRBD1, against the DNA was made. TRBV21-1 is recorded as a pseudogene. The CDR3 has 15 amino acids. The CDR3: CASRGSSTGSYEQYF. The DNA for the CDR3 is TGTGCCAGCAGGGGATCGTCGACAGGGAGCTACGAGCAGTACTTC.

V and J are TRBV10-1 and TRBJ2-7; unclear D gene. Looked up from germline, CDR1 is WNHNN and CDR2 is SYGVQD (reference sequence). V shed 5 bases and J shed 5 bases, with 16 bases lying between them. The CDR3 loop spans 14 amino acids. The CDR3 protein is CASSFLPGNDEQYF. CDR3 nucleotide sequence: TGCGCCAGCAGTTTCCTCCCGGGTAACGACGAGCAGTACTTC.

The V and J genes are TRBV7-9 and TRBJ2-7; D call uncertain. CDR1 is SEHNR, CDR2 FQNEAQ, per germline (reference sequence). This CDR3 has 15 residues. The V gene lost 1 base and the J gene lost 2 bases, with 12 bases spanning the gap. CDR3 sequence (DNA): TGTGCCAGCAGCTTAGAAACAGAGATACCCTACGAGCAGTACTTC. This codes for CASSLETEIPYEQYF.

This chain's CDR3 is CASSFQLQGGAEAFF. The CDR3 nucleotides are TGTGCCAGCAGCTTCCAACTACAGGGAGGGGCTGAAGCTTTCTTT. The V call is TRBV7-9, the J call TRBJ1-1; TRBD1 is a possible D gene (6 bases). Germline V gene lookup returns CDR1 SEHNR and CDR2 FQNEAQ (reference sequence). The CDR3 sequence is 15 residues long. Trimming shortened V by 3 bases and J by 6 bases, and 17 bases separated the two germline ends. The full variable domain, rest sourced from reference TRBV7-9 and TRBJ1-1, is DTGVSQNPRHKITKRGQNVTFRCDPISEHNRLYWYRQTLGQGPEFLTYFQNEAQLEKSRLLSDRFSAERPKGSFSTLEIQRTEQGDSAMYLCASSFQLQGGAEAFFGQGTRLTVV.

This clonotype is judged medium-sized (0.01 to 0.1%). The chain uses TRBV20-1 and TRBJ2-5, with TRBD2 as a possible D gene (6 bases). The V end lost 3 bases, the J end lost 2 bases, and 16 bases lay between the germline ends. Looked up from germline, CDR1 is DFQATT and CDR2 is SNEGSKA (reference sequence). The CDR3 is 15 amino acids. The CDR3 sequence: CSASPLTGEQETQYF. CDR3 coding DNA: TGCAGTGCTAGCCCCCTAACGGGGGAGCAAGAGACCCAGTACTTC.

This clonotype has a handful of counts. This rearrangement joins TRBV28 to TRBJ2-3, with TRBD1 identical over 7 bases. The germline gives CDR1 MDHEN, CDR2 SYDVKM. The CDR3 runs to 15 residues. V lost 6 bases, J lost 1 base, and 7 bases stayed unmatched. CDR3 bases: TGTGCCAGCAGCACTCAGACAGGGCGCACAGATACGCAGTATTTT. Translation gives CASSTQTGRTDTQYF.

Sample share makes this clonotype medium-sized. Here the CDR3 reads CASSPLRGGSPLHF. The CDR3 nucleotides are TGTGCCAGCAGTCCCCTCAGGGGGGGTTCACCCCTCCACTTT. The chain employs TRBV28 and TRBJ1-6, with 7 bases fitting TRBD1. There are 14 residues in the CDR3. The V gene's germline CDR1 is MDHEN and CDR2 SYDVKM. The junction had 7 bases not matched to a gene; V was cut back by 5 bases and J by 9 bases. Full variable domain (rest looked up from reference TRBV28 and TRBJ1-6): DVKVTQSSRYLVKRTGEKVFLECVQDMDHENMFWYRQDPGLGLRLIYFSYDVKMKEKGDIPEGYSVSREKKERFSLILESASTNQTSMYLCASSPLRGGSPLHFGNGTRLTVT.

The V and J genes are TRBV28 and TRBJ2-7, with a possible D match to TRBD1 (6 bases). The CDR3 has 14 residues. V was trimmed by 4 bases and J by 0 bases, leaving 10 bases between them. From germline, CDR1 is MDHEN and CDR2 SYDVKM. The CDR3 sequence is CASSSGTSSYEQYF. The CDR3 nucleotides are TGTGCCAGCAGTTCCGGGACAAGCTCCTACGAGCAGTACTTC.

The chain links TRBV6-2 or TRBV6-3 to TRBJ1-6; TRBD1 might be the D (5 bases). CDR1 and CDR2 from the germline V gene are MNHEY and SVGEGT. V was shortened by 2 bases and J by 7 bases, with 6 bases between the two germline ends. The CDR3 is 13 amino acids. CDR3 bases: TGTGCCAGCAGTTACGGGACGAATTCACCCCTCCACTTT. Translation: CASSYGTNSPLHF.

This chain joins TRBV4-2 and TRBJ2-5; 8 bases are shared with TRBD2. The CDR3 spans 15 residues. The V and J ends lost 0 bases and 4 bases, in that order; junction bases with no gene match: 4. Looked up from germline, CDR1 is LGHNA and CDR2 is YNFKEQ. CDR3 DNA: TGTGCCAGCAGCCAAGATCCGGGAGGGGGAGAGACCCAGTACTTC. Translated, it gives CASSQDPGGGETQYF.

The chain's CDR3 is CASSEGQASGSYEQYF. The CDR3 bases are TGCGCCAGCAGTGAGGGACAGGCTAGCGGGAGCTACGAGCAGTACTTC. The chain employs TRBV10-1 and TRBJ2-7; TRBD2 agrees at 10 bases. This CDR3 has 16 residues. Germline CDR1 and CDR2: WNHNN and SYGVQD (reference sequence). Unmatched junction bases numbered 7, after V lost 2 bases and J lost 3 bases.

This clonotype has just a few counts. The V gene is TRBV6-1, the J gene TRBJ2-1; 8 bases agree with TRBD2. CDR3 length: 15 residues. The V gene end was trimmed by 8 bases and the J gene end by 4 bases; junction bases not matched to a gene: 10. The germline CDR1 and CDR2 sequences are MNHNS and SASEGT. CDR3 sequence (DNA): TGTGCCAGCCGTCCGGGGGGGGGAGGATACAATGAGCAGTTCTTC. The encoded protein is CASRPGGGGYNEQFF.

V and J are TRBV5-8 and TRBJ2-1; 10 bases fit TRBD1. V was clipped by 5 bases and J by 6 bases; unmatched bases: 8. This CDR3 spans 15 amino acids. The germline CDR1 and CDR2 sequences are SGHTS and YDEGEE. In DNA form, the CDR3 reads TGTGCCAGCAGTGACAGGGGGCAGTGGGTCAATGAGCAGTTCTTC. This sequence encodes CASSDRGQWVNEQFF.

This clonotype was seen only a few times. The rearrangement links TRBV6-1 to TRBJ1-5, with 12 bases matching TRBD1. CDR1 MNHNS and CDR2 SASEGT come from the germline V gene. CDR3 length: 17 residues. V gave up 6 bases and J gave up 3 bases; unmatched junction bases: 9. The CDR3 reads CASSSWGQGADNQPQHF. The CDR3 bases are TGTGCCAGCAGCTCATGGGGACAGGGGGCCGACAATCAGCCCCAGCATTTT.

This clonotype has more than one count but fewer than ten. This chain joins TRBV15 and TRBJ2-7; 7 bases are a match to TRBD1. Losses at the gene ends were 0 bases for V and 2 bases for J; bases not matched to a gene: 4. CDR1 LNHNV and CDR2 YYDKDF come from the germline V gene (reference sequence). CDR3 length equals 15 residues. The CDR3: CATSRDMTGPYEQYF. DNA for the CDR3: TGTGCCACCAGCAGAGATATGACAGGGCCCTACGAGCAGTACTTC.

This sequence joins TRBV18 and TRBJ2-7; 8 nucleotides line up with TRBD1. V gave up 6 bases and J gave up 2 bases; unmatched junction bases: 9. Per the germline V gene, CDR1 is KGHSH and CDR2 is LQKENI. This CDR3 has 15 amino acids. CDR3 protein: CASSAGTGHTYEQYF. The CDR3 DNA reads TGTGCCAGCTCGGCCGGGACAGGCCATACCTACGAGCAGTACTTC.

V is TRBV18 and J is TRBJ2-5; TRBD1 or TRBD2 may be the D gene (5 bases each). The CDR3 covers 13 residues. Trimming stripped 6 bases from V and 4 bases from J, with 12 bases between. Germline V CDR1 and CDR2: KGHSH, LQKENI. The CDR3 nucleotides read TGTGCCAGCTCCGGTGGGGCGGGAGAGACCCAGTACTTC. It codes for CASSGGAGETQYF. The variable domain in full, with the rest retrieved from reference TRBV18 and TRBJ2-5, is NAGVMQNPRHLVRRRGQEARLRCSPMKGHSHVYWYRQLPEEGLKFMVYLQKENIIDESGMPKERFSAEFPKEGPSILRIQQVVRGDSAAYFCASSGGAGETQYFGPGTRLLVL.

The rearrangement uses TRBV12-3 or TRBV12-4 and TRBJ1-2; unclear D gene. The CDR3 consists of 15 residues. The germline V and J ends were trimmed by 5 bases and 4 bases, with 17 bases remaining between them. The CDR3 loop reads CASSKNRRDSYGYTF. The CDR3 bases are TGTGCCAGCAGTAAAAACCGAAGGGATAGCTATGGCTACACCTTC.

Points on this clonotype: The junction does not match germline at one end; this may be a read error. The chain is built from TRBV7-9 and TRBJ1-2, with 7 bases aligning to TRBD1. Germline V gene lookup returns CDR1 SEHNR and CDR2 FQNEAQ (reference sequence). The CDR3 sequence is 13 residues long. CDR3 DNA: TGTGCCAGCGGCTTAGACAGGGAGTATGGCTACACCTTC. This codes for CASGLDREYGYTF. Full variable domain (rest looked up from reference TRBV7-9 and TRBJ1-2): DTGVSQNPRHKITKRGQNVTFRCDPISEHNRLYWYRQTLGQGPEFLTYFQNEAQLEKSRLLSDRFSAERPKGSFSTLEIQRTEQGDSAMYLCASGLDREYGYTFGSGTRLTVV.

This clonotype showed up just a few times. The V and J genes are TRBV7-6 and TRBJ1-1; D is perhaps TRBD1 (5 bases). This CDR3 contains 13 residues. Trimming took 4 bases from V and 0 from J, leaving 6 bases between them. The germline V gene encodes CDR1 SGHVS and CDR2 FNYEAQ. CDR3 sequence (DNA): TGTGCCAGCAGCTCACAGGTGAACACTGAAGCTTTCTTT. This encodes CASSSQVNTEAFF.

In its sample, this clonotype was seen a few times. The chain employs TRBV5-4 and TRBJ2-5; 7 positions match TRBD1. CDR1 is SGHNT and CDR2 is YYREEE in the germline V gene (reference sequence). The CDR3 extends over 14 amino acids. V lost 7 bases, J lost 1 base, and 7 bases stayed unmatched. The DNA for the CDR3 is TGTGCCAGCTCGCTTGGGACAGCCCAAGAGACCCAGTACTTC. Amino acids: CASSLGTAQETQYF.